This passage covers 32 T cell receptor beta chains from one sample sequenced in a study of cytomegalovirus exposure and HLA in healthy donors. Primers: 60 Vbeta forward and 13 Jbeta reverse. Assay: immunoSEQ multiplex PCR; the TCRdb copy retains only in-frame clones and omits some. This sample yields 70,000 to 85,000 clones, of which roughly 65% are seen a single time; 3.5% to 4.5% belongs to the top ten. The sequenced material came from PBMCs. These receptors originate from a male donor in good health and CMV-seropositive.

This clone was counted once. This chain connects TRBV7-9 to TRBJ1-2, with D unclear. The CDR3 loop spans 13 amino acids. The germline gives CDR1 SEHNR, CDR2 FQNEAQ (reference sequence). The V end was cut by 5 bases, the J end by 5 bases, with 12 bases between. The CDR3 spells CASSPGGVYGYTF. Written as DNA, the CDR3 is TGTGCCAGCAGCCCGGGCGGGGTGTATGGCTACACCTTC.

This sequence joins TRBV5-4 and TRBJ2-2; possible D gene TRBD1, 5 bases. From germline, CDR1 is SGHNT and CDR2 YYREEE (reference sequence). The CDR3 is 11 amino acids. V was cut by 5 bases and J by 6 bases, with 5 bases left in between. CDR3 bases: TGTGCCAGCAGAGGGGCCGGGGAGCTGTTTTTT. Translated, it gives CASRGAGELFF.

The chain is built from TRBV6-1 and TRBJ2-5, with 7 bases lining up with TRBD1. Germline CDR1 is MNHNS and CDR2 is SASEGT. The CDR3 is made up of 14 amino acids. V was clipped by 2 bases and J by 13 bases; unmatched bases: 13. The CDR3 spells CASSERRWDSQTYF. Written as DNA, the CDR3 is TGTGCCAGCAGTGAACGTCGGTGGGACAGTCAGACGTACTTC.

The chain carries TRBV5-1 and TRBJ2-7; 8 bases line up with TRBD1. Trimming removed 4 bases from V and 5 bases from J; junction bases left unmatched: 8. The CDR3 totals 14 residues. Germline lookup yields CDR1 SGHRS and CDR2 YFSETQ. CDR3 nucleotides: TGCGCCAGCAGCCGGGACAGGATAGTCGACGAGCAGTACTTC. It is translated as CASSRDRIVDEQYF.

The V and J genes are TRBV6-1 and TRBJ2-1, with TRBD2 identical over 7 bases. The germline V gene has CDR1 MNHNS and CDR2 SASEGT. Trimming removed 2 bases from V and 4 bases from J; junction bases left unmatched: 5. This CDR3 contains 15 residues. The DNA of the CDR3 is TGTGCCAGCAGTGAAAACCCAGCGGGGTACAATGAGCAGTTCTTC. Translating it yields CASSENPAGYNEQFF.

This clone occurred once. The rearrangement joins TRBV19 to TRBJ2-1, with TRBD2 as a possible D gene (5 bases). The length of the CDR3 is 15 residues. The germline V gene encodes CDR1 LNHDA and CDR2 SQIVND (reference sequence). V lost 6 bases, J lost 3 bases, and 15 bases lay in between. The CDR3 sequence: CASRRTLVSYNEQFF. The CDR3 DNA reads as TGTGCCAGTAGGAGGACTCTAGTAAGCTACAATGAGCAGTTCTTC.

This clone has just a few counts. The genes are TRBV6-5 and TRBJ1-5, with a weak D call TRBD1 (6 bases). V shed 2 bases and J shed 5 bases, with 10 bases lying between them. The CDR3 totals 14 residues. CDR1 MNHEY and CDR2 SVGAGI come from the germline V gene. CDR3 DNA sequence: TGTGCCAGCAGTTACGGGGGCAGAGATCAGCCCCAGCATTTT. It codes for CASSYGGRDQPQHF.

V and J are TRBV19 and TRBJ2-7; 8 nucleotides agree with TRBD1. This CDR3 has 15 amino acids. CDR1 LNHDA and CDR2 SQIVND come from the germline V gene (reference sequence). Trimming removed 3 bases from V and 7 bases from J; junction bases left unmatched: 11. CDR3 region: CASSIKDREADEQYF. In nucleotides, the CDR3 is TGTGCCAGTAGTATTAAGGACAGGGAAGCGGATGAGCAGTACTTC.

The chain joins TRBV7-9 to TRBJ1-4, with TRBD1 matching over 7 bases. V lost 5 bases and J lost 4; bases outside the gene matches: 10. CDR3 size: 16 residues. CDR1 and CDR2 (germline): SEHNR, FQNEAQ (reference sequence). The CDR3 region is CASSPLPGTVNEKLFF. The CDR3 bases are TGTGCCAGCAGCCCACTCCCCGGGACAGTTAATGAAAAACTGTTTTTT.

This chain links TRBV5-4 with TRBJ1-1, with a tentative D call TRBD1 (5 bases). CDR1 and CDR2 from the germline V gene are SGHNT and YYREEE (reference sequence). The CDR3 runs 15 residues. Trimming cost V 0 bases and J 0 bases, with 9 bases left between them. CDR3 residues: CASSLGAGMNTEAFF. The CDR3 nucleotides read TGTGCCAGCAGCTTGGGGGCAGGGATGAACACTGAAGCTTTCTTT.

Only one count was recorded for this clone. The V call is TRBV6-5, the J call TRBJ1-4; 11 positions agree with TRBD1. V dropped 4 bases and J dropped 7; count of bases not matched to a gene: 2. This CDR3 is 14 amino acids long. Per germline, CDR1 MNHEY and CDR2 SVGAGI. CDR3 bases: TGTGCCAGCAGTTGGACAGGGGGCCGTGAAAAACTGTTTTTT. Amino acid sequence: CASSWTGGREKLFF.

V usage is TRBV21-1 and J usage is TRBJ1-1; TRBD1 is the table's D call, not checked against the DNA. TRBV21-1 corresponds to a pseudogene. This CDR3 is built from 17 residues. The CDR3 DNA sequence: TGTGCCAGCAGCGACCGACAGGGCCCAAAGGAGGACACTGAAGCTTTCTTT. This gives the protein CASSDRQGPKEDTEAFF.

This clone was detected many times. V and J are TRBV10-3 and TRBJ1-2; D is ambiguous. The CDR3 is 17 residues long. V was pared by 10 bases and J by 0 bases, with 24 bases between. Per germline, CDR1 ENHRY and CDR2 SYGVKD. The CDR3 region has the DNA TGTGCCACCTATTATGTCGGGTCCGGGGTCCCTAACTATGGCTACACCTTC. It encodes CATYYVGSGVPNYGYTF.

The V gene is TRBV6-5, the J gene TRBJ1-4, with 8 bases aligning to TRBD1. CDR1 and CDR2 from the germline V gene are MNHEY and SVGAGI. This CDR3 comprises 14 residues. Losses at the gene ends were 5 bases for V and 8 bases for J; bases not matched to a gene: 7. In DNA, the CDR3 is TGTGCCAGCAGTGACGCAGGGGGCCGGGAAAAACTGTTTTTT. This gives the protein CASSDAGGREKLFF.

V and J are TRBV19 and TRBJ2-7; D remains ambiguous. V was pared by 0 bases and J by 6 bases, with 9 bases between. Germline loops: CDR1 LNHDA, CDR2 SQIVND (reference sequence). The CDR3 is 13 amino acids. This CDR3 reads CASSIDNSLEQYF. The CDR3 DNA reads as TGTGCCAGTAGTATAGATAATAGTCTCGAGCAGTACTTC.

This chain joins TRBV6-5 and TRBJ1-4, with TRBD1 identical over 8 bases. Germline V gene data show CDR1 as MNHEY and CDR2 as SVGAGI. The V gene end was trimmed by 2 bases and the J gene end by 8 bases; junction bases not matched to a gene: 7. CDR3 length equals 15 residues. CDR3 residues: CASSYRQGKDEKLFF. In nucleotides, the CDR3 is TGTGCCAGCAGTTACCGACAGGGGAAGGACGAAAAACTGTTTTTT.

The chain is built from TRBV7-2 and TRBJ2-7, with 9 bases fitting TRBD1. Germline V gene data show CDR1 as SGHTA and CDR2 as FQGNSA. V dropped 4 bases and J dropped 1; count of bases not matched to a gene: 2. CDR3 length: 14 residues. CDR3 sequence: CASSYGTGSYEQYF. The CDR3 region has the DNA TGTGCCAGCAGCTACGGGACAGGGTCCTACGAGCAGTACTTC.

The CDR3 nucleotides are TGTGCCAGCAGTGGGGGTGGGGCTACGCAGTATTTT. Translating it yields CASSGGGATQYF. The genes are TRBV6-1 and TRBJ2-3, with a tentative D call TRBD1 (5 bases). This CDR3 spans 12 amino acids. Germline CDR1 reads MNHNS; CDR2 reads SASEGT. Trimming took off 4 bases at V and 8 bases at J, with 10 bases between the two ends.

The CDR3: CASSSSRTTNEKLFF. As DNA, the CDR3 is TGTGCCAGCAGTTCCTCGAGAACAACTAATGAAAAACTGTTTTTT. The chain carries TRBV6-5 and TRBJ1-4; D gene unclear. Looked up from germline, CDR1 is MNHEY and CDR2 is SVGAGI. This CDR3 has 15 residues. The germline V and J ends were trimmed by 4 bases and 0 bases, with 9 bases remaining between them.

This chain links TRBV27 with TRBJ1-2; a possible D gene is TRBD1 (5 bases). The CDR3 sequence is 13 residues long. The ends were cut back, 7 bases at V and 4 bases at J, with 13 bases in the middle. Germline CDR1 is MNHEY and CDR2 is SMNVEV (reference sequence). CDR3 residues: CASKVQGGYGYTF. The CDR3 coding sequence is TGTGCCAGCAAAGTTCAGGGAGGCTATGGCTACACCTTC.

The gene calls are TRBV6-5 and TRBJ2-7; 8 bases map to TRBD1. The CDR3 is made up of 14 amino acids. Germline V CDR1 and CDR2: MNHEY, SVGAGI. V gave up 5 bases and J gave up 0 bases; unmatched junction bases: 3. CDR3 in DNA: TGTGCCAGCAGTAGGACAGGGAGCTCCTACGAGCAGTACTTC. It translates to CASSRTGSSYEQYF.

The CDR3 region is CASSVGQGQYEQYF. The CDR3 nucleotides are TGTGCCAGCAGCGTAGGGCAGGGTCAGTACGAGCAGTACTTC. The V gene is TRBV9, the J gene TRBJ2-7; D may be TRBD1 (5 bases). CDR1 SGDLS and CDR2 YYNGEE come from the germline V gene. Trimming removed 0 bases from V and 4 bases from J, with 11 bases in between. This CDR3 has 14 amino acids.

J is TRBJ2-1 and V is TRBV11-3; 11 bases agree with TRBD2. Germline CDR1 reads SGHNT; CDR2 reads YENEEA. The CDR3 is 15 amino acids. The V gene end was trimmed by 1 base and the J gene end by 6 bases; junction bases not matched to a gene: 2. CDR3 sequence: CASSLGLAGGNEQFF. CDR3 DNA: TGTGCCAGCAGCTTAGGGCTAGCGGGGGGCAATGAGCAGTTCTTC.

CDR3 region: CASSIGQNSYNEQFF. DNA of the CDR3: TGTGCCAGTAGTATAGGGCAGAACTCCTACAATGAGCAGTTCTTC. The chain uses TRBV19 and TRBJ2-1; D ambiguous. There are 15 residues in the CDR3. The V end was cut by 1 base, the J end by 0 bases, with 7 bases between. Germline lookup yields CDR1 LNHDA and CDR2 SQIVND (reference sequence).

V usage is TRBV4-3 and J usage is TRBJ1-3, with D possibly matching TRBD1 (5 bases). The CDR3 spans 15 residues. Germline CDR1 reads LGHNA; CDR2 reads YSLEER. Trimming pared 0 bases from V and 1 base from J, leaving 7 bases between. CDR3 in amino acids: CASSQEGGSGNTIYF. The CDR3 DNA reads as TGCGCCAGCAGCCAAGAGGGGGGGTCTGGAAACACCATATATTTT.

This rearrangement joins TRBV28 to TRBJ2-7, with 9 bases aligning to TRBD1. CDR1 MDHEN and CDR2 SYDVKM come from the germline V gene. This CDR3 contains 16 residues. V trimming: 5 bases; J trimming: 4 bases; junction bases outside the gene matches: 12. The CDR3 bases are TGTGCCAGCAGTCCGCCCCCGGGACAGGGTACTTACGAGCAGTACTTC. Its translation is CASSPPPGQGTYEQYF.

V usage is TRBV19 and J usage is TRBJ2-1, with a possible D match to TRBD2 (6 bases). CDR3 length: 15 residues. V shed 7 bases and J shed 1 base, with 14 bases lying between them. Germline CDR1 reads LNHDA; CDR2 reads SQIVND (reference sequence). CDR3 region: CASNPGTFSYNEQFF. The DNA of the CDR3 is TGTGCCAGTAACCCGGGGACTTTTTCCTACAATGAGCAGTTCTTC.

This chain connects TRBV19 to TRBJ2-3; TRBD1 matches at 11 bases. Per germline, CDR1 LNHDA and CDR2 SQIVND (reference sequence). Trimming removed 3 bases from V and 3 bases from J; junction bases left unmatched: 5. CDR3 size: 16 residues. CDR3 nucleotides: TGTGCCAGTAGTATTCGGACAGGGGGCTATACAGATACGCAGTATTTT. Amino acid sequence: CASSIRTGGYTDTQYF.

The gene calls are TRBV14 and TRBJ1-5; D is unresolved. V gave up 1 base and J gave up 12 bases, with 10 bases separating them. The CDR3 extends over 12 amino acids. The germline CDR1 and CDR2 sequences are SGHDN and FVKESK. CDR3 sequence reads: CASSQGTELQHF. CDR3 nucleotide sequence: TGTGCCAGCAGCCAAGGTACTGAGCTCCAGCATTTT. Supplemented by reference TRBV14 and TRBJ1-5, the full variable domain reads EAGVTQFPSHSVIEKGQTVTLRCDPISGHDNLYWYRRVMGKEIKFLLHFVKESKQDESGMPNNRFLAERTGGTYSTLKVQPAELEDSGVYFCASSQGTELQHFGDGTRLSIL.

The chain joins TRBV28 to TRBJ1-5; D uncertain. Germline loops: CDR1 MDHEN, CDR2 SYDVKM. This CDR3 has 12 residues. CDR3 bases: TGTGCTGGTGCGGGGATCAATCAGCCCCAGCATTTT. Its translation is CAGAGINQPQHF.

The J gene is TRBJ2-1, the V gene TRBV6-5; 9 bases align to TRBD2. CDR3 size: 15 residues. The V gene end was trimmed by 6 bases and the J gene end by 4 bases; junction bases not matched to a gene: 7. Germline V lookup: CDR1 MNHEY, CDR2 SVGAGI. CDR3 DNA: TGTGCCAGCAGCCCTGAAAGCGGGGGGTACAATGAGCAGTTCTTC. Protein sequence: CASSPESGGYNEQFF.

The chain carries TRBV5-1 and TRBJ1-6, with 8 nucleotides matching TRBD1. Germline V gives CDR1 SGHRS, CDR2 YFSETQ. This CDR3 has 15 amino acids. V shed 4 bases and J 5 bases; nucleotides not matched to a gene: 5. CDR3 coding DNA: TGCGCCAGCAGCATCCTGACAGGGGATAATTCACCCCTCCACTTT. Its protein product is CASSILTGDNSPLHF.